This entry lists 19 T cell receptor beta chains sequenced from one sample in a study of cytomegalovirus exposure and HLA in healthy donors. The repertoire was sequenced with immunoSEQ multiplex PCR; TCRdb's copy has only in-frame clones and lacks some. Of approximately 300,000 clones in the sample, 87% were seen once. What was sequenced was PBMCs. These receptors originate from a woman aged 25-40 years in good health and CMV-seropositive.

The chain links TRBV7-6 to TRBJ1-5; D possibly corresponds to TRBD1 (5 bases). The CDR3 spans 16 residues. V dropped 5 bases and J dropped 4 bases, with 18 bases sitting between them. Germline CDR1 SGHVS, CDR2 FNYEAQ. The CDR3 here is CASSLGALGGNQPQHF. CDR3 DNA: TGTGCCAGCAGCCTAGGAGCGCTCGGGGGGAATCAGCCCCAGCATTTT. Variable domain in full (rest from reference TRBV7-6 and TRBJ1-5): GAGVSQSPRYKVTKRGQDVALRCDPISGHVSLYWYRQALGQGPEFLTYFNYEAQQDKSGLPNDRFSAERPEGSISTLTIQRTEQRDSAMYRCASSLGALGGNQPQHFGDGTRLSIL.

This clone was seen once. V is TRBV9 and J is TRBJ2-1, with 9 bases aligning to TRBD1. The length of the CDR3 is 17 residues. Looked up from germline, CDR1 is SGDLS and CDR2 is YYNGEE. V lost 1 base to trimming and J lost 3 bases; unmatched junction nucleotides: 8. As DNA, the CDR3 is TGTGCCAGCAGCGTATCCCCAACGACAGGGGGCTACAATGAGCAGTTCTTC. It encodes CASSVSPTTGGYNEQFF.

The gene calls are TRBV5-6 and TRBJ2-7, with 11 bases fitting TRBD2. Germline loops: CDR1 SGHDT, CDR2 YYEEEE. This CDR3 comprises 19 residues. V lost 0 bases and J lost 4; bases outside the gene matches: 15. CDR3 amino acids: CASSLAIGGTSGKPYEQYF. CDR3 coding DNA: TGTGCCAGCAGCTTGGCGATAGGAGGGACTAGCGGCAAGCCTTACGAGCAGTACTTC.

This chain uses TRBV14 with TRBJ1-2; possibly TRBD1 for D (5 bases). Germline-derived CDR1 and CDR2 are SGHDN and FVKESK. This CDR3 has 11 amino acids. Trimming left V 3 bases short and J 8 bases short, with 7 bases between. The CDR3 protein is CASSQRGGYTF. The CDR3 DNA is TGTGCCAGCAGCCAGAGGGGCGGCTACACCTTC.

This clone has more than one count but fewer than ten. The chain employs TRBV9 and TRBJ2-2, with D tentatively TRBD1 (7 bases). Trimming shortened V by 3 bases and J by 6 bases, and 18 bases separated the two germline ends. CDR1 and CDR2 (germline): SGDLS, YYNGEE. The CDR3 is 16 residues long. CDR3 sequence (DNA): TGTGCCAGCAGCGAAACGACAGGGAGGTTCGCCGGGGAGCTGTTTTTT. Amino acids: CASSETTGRFAGELFF.

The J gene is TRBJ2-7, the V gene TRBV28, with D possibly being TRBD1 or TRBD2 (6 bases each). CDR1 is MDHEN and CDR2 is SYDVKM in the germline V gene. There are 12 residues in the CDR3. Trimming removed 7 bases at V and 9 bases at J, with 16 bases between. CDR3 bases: TGTGCCAGCACCCGAGGGGGGCTTGGGCAGTACTTC. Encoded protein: CASTRGGLGQYF. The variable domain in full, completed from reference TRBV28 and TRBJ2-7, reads DVKVTQSSRYLVKRTGEKVFLECVQDMDHENMFWYRQDPGLGLRLIYFSYDVKMKEKGDIPEGYSVSREKKERFSLILESASTNQTSMYLCASTRGGLGQYFGPGTRLTVT.

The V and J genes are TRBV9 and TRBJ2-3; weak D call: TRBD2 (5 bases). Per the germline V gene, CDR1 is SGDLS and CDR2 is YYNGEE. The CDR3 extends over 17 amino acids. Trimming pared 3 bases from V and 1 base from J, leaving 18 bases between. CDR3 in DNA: TGTGCCAGCAGCGCCTCGAGGGCGGACCCTCGCACAGATACGCAGTATTTT. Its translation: CASSASRADPRTDTQYF. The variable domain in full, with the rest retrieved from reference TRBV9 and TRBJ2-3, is DSGVTQTPKHLITATGQRVTLRCSPRSGDLSVYWYQQSLDQGLQFLIQYYNGEERAKGNILERFSAQQFPDLHSELNLSSLELGDSALYFCASSASRADPRTDTQYFGPGTRLTVL.

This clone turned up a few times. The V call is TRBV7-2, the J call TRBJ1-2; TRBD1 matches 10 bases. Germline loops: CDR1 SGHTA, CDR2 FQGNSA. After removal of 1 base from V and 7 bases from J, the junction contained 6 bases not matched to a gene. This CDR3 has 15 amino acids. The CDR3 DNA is TGTGCCAGCAGCTTAGGTGACAGGGGGCTGGGTGGCTACACCTTC. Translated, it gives CASSLGDRGLGGYTF. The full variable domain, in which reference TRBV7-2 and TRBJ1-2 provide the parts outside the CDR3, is GAGVSQSPSNKVTEKGKDVELRCDPISGHTALYWYRQSLGQGLEFLIYFQGNSAPDKSGLPSDRFSAERTGGSVSTLTIQRTQQEDSAVYLCASSLGDRGLGGYTFGSGTRLTVV.

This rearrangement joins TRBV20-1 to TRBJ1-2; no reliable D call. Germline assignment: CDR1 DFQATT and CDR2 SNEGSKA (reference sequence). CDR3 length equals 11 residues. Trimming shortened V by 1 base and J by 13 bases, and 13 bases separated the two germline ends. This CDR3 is CSARGVPAPTF. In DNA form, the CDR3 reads TGCAGTGCTAGAGGAGTCCCGGCTCCCACCTTC.

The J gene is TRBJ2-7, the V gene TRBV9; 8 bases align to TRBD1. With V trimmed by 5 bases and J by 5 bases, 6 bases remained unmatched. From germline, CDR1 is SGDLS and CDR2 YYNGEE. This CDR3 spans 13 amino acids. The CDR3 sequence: CASRRQGHHEQYF. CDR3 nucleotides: TGTGCCAGCAGAAGACAGGGGCATCACGAGCAGTACTTC.

CDR3 sequence (DNA): TGTGCCAGCAGCCCTCGACAGGGGAAAATCCAAACCTACGAGCAGTACTTC. It yields the protein CASSPRQGKIQTYEQYF. V and J are TRBV5-4 and TRBJ2-7; 8 bases map to TRBD1. The CDR3 extends over 17 amino acids. Germline CDR1 is SGHNT and CDR2 is YYREEE (reference sequence). V lost 4 bases, J lost 2 bases, and 14 bases stayed unmatched.

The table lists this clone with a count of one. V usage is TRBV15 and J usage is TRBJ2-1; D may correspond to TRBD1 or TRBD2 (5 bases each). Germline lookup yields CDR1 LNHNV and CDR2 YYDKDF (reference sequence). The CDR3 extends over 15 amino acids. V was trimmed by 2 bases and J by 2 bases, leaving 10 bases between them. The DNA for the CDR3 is TGTGCCACCAGCAGATCCGGGACCACCTACAATGAGCAGTTCTTC. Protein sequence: CATSRSGTTYNEQFF.

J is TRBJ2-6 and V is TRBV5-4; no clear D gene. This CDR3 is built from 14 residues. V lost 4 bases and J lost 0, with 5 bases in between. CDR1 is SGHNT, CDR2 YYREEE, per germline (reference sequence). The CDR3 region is CASSPPSGANVLTF. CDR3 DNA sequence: TGTGCCAGCAGCCCTCCCTCTGGGGCCAACGTCCTGACTTTC.

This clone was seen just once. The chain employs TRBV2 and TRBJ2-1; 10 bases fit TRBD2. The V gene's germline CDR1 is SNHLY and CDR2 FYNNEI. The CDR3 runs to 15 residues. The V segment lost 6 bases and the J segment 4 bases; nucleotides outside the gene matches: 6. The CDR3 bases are TGTGCCAGCAGGGTCGGACTAGCGGAGTACAATGAGCAGTTCTTC. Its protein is CASRVGLAEYNEQFF.

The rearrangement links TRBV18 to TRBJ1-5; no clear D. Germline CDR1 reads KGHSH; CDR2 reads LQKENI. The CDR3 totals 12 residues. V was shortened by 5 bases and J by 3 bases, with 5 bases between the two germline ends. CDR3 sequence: CASSTFNQPQHF. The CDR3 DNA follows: TGTGCCAGCTCAACTTTCAATCAGCCCCAGCATTTT.

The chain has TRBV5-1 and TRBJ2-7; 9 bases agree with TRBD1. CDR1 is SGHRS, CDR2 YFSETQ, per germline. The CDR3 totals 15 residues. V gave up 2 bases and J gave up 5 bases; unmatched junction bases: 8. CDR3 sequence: CASSFPGQGVDEQYF. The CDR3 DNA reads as TGCGCCAGCAGCTTTCCGGGACAGGGTGTCGACGAGCAGTACTTC.

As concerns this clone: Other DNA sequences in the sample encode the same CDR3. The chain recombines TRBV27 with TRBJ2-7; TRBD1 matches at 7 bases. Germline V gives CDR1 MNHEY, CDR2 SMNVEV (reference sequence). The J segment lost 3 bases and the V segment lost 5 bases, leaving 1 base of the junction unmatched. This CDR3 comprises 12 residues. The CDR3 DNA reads TGTGCCAGCAGTCCAGGGGGCTACGAGCAGTACTTC. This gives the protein CASSPGGYEQYF.

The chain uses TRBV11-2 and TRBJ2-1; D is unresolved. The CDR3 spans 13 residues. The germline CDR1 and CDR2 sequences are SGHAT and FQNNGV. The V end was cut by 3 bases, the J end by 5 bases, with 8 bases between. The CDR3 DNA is TGTGCCAGCAGCTTCGGGTATAACAATGAGCAGTTCTTC. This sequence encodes CASSFGYNNEQFF.

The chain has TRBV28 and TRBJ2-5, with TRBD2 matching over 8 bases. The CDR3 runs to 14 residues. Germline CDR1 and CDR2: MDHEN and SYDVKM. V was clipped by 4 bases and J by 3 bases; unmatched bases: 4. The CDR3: CASSSGTRKETQYF. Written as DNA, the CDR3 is TGTGCCAGCAGTTCCGGGACTAGGAAAGAGACCCAGTACTTC.